This TCR beta chain was identified during a study of blood T cell repertoires in COVID-19. Looking at the study overall: PBMCs, B-cell-depleted T cells, or T cells were the source of the cDNA or gDNA that made up the material.

Using immunoSEQ multiplex PCR, the repertoire was profiled, and TCRdb retains in-frame clones only, with some absent. The sample has 200,000 to 250,000 clones; around 86% are singletons. CDR1 and CDR2 from the germline V gene are SGHRS and YFSETQ. Trimming pared 0 bases from V and 5 bases from J, leaving 8 bases between. The CDR3 is made up of 13 amino acids. This clonotype was obtained from a woman between 50 and 59 years old who had recovered from COVID-19. The specimen was PBMCs or T cells enriched from blood (not recorded which). V usage is TRBV5-1 and J usage is TRBJ1-2, with D unresolved. CDR3 sequence: CASSLVVGYGYTF. CDR3 in DNA: TGCGCCAGCAGCTTGGTAGTCGGGTATGGCTACACCTTC.